This TCR beta chain emerged from a study of Graves' ophthalmopathy and Graves' hyperthyroidism. About the research overall: Untreated patients at initial diagnosis provided peripheral blood. General study findings and limits: In separating ophthalmopathy from stable hyperthyroidism, a 13-signature model achieved approximately 91% sensitivity and approximately 80% specificity.

V dropped 0 bases and J dropped 1 base, with 8 bases sitting between them. CDR3 length: 15 residues. Germline loops: CDR1 SGHRS, CDR2 YFSETQ. Amplified material comprised TCR beta CDR3 regions derived from RNA transcripts. HTBI-primed first-round RT-PCR preceded second-round multiplex PCR. TCRdb re-derived calls from the multiplex PCR reads in MiXCR, one entry per CDR3 protein. The sample has just over 400,000 distinct CDR3 sequences, approximately 21% seen once. This clonotype has at least ten counts. Its target is not known. The stable label applied to hyperthyroidism with no ophthalmopathy within 18 months of follow-up. PBMCs originated in 10 ml of fresh peripheral blood.

This clonotype was sampled from a woman in her late teens or twenties with stable Graves' hyperthyroidism. The chain is built from TRBV5-1 and TRBJ1-5, with a possible D match to TRBD1 (6 bases). Sequencing was done on a sample of peripheral blood. CDR3 nucleotides: TGCGCCAGCAGCTTGGATACAGGGAGCAATCAGCCCCAGCATTTT. Amino acid sequence: CASSLDTGSNQPQHF.